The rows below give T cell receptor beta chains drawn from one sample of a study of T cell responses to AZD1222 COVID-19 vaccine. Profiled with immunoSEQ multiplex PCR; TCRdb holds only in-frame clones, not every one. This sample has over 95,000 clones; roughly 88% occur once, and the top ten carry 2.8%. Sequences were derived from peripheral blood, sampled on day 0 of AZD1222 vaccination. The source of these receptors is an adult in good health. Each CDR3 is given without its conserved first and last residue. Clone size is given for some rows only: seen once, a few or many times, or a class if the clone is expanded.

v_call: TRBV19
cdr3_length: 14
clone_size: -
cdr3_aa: ASSMDRGTGGYEQY

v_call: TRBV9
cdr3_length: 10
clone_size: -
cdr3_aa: ASSGPLGNIY

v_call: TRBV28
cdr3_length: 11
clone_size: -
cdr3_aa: ASSRRTGVGYT

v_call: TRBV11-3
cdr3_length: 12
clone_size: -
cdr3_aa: ASSLGVRNTEAF

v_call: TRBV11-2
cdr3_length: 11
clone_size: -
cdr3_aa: ASSRTSNQPQH

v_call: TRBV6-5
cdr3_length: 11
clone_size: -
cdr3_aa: ASNHRGTGELF

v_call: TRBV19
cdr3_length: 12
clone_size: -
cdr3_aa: ASSINGANYGYT

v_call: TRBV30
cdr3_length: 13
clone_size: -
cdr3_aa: AWRDRTRANEKLF

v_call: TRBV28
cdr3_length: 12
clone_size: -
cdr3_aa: ASSLYGFNQPQH

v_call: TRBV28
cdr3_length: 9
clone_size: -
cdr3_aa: ASTRSYEQY

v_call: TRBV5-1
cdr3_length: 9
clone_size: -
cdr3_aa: ASSLANEQF

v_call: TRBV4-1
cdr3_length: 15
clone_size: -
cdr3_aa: ASSQGASAGGTDTQY

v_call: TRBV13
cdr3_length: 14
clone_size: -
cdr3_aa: ASSSGKLSTNEKLF

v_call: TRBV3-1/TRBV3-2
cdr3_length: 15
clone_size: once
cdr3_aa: ASSLRRMGQGSSPLH

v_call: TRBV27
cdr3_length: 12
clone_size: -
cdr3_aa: ASKLTRSSYEQY

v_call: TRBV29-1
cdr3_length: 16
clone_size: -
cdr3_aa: SVEDGTSGPSGANVLT

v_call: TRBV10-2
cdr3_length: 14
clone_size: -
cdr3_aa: ASSELDRGSYNEQF

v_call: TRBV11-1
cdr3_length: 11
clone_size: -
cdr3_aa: AGGSGSHETQY

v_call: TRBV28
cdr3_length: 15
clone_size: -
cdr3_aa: ASSSPAGAGVNYGYT

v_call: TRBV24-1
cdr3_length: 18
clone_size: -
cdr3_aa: ATSDPKPGLAGGNTGELF

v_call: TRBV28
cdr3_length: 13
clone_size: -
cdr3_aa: ASIEDRVGNQPQH

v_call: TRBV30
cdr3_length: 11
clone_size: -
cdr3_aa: AWRGKGNTEAF

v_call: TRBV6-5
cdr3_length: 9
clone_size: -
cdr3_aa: ASTRDSEAF

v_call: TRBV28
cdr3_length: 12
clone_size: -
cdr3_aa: ASSLWGQVYEQY

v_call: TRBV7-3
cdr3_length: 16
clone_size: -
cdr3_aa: ASSVKGPVDHRRNEQF

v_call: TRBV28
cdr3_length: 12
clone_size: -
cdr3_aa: ASSLRGRNTEAF

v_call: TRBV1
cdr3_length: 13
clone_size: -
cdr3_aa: TSSQPTGGSQPQH

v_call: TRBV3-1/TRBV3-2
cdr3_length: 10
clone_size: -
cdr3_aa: ASGLSYNEQF

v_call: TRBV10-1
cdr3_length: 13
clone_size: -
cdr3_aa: ASSETSGMRNEQF

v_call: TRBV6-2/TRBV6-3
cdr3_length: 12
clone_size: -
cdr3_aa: ASSYNFENQPQH

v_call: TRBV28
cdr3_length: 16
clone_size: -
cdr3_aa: ASSRLTDRGPTNYGYT

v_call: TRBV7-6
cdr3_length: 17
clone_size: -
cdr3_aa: ASSLAWREGLIGAETQY

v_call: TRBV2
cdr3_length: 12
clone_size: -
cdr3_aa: ASSVGTANEKLF

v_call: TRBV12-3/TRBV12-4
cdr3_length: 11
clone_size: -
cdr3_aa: ASRLGGGTEAF

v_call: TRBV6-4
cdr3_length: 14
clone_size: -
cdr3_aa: ASSDSQGDGNQPQH

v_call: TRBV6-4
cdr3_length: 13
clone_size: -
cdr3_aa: ASSRGTRGTDTQY

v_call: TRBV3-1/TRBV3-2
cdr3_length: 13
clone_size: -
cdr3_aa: ASSQEGRASDTQY

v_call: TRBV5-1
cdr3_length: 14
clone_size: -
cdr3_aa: ASSLAPGRTYNEQF

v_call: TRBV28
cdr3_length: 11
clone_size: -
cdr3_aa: ASRKQGDYGYT

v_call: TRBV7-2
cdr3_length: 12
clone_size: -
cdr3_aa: ASSGSGTGRTQY

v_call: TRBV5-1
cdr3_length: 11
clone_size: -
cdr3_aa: ASTPGGGAEQF

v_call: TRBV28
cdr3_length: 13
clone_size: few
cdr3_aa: ASRMVEGGHNEQF

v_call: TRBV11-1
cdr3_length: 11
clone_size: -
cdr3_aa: ASSQDRGQPQH

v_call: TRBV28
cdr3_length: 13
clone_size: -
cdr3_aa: ASSPSGTSRYEQY

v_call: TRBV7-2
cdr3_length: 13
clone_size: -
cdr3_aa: ASSSGGVGLYEQY

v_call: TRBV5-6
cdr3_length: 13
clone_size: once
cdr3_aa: ASSAGLAGYNEQF

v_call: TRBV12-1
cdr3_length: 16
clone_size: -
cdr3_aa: ASSLKGGRKKTHTEAF

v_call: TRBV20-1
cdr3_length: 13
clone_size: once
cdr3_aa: SASQREVNQETQY

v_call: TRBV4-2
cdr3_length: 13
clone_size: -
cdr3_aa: ASSQEQGDTGELF

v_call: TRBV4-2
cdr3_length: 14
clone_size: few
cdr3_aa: ASSQETGLETGELF

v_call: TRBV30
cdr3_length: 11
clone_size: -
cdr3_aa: AWDRDPTGELF

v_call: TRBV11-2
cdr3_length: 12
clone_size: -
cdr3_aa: ASSPVQGTETQY

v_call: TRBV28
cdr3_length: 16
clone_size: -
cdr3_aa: ASRSPGQILAASYEQY